These 29 T cell receptor beta chains were all obtained from the same sample, sequenced in a study of T cells in narcolepsy. TCRdb's copy holds only in-frame clones and misses some; the assay was immunoSEQ multiplex PCR. The sample comprises 15,000 to 20,000 clones, more than 75% of which are singletons, and approximately 0.7% rests with the top ten. The sequencing input was memory (CD45RA-) CD4+ T cells from blood. These receptors all come from a human donor in good health.

V is TRBV6-4 and J is TRBJ2-5; D ambiguous. The V end lost 7 bases, the J end lost 5 bases, and 17 bases lay between the germline ends. CDR3 length: 14 residues. The V gene's germline CDR1 is MRHNA and CDR2 SNTAGT. The CDR3 region has the DNA TGTGCCAGCACCCCGGAGTGTGTTGGGGAGACCCAGTACTTC. It encodes CASTPECVGETQYF.

This sequence joins TRBV4-1 and TRBJ1-1; D unresolved. The germline CDR1 and CDR2 sequences are MGHRA and YSYEKL. The V end lost 0 bases, the J end lost 12 bases, and 11 bases lay between the germline ends. The CDR3 is made up of 12 amino acids. CDR3 sequence (DNA): TGCGCCAGCAGCCAAGATAGACGGTACCCTTTCTTT. Translation gives CASSQDRRYPFF.

The rearrangement joins TRBV2 to TRBJ2-5; 12 bases fit TRBD2. J lost 4 bases, V lost 6 bases, and 9 bases had no gene match. This CDR3 has 16 amino acids. CDR1 is SNHLY, CDR2 FYNNEI, per germline. In DNA, the CDR3 is TGTGCCAGCAGCCCAAGACTAGCGGGAGCAGGAGAGACCCAGTACTTC. Translated: CASSPRLAGAGETQYF.

The V and J genes are TRBV19 and TRBJ2-7; unclear D gene. Trimming removed 0 bases at V and 2 bases at J, with 14 bases between. The CDR3 loop spans 16 amino acids. Germline-derived CDR1 and CDR2 are LNHDA and SQIVND (reference sequence). For the CDR3, the DNA is TGTGCCAGTAGTATAGATCTGAGCGAAAGACCCTACGAGCAGTACTTC. This sequence encodes CASSIDLSERPYEQYF.

The chain is built from TRBV6-1 and TRBJ2-7, with D possibly being TRBD1 (6 bases). V dropped 6 bases and J dropped 0 bases, with 15 bases sitting between them. This CDR3 contains 15 residues. Germline CDR1 reads MNHNS; CDR2 reads SASEGT. CDR3 bases: TGTGCCAGCAGATATGGACAGAGGAGCTCCTACGAGCAGTACTTC. Translated, it gives CASRYGQRSSYEQYF.

This clone was counted a few times. This chain links TRBV2 with TRBJ2-7; D is uncertain. The CDR3 has 14 amino acids. V was trimmed by 5 bases and J by 0 bases, leaving 11 bases between them. Germline V gives CDR1 SNHLY, CDR2 FYNNEI. The chain's CDR3 is CASSLDQSSYEQYF. CDR3 in DNA: TGTGCCAGCAGTCTAGACCAGAGCTCCTACGAGCAGTACTTC.

The chain joins TRBV29-1 to TRBJ1-2; 7 bases align to TRBD1. CDR1 and CDR2 from the germline V gene are SQVTM and ANQGSEA. V lost 7 bases to trimming and J lost 11 bases; unmatched junction nucleotides: 16. This CDR3 is 13 amino acids long. CDR3 sequence reads: CSATGQSPRSYTF. The CDR3 nucleotides read TGCAGCGCCACGGGACAGTCCCCCCGAAGTTACACCTTC.

With respect to this clone: Compared with germline, one end of the junction differs, possibly owing to a read error. Other DNA sequences from this sample encode an identical CDR3 as well. The V gene is TRBV10-3, the J gene TRBJ1-3, with D maybe TRBD1 (6 bases). The CDR3 is 16 amino acids. CDR1 and CDR2 from the germline V gene are ENHRY and SYGVKD. The CDR3 region has the DNA TGTGCCATCAGTGAGCCAGCAGGGACAACTGGGAACACCATATATTTT. Translation: CAISEPAGTTGNTIYF.

This chain uses TRBV7-9 with TRBJ1-4; D not certain. The germline CDR1 and CDR2 sequences are SEHNR and FQNEAQ (reference sequence). V lost 0 bases to trimming and J lost 5 bases, with 7 bases between them. The CDR3 is 14 amino acids. The CDR3 DNA reads TGTGCCAGCAGCTTAGCGAGGGAGAATGAAAAACTGTTTTTT. The encoded protein is CASSLARENEKLFF.

The chain carries TRBV6-5 and TRBJ2-7; TRBD1 agrees at 9 bases. CDR1 is MNHEY, CDR2 SVGAGI, per germline. J gave up 4 bases and V 6 bases, and 7 bases lay outside the gene matches. The CDR3 sequence is 14 residues long. This chain's CDR3 is CASRETGGRYEQYF. CDR3 DNA sequence: TGTGCCAGCAGAGAGACAGGGGGTCGTTACGAGCAGTACTTC.

The rearrangement uses TRBV7-8 and TRBJ2-5, with a weak D call TRBD2 (5 bases). The germline gives CDR1 SGHVS, CDR2 FQNEAQ. This CDR3 comprises 14 residues. V was shortened by 3 bases and J by 9 bases, with 17 bases between the two germline ends. The CDR3 DNA sequence: TGTGCCAGCAGCTTGGCCGCCCGGGGTATGGCCCAGTACTTC. Amino acid sequence: CASSLAARGMAQYF.

J is TRBJ1-1 and V is TRBV5-4; D may be TRBD1 (5 bases). CDR3 length: 17 amino acids. V dropped 7 bases and J dropped 4 bases, with 26 bases sitting between them. CDR1 is SGHNT and CDR2 is YYREEE in the germline V gene (reference sequence). The CDR3 protein is CASVGRRFGGALTEAFF. In nucleotides, the CDR3 is TGTGCCAGCGTCGGGCGTAGGTTCGGCGGGGCCCTCACTGAAGCTTTCTTT.

V is TRBV11-2 and J is TRBJ1-1; maybe TRBD1 (6 bases). CDR3 length equals 14 residues. Trimming removed 5 bases from V and 2 bases from J, with 12 bases in between. Germline V gene sequence: CDR1 SGHAT, CDR2 FQNNGV. CDR3 amino acids: CASSPGQANTEAFF. CDR3 bases: TGTGCCAGCAGCCCGGGACAAGCAAACACTGAAGCTTTCTTT.

The CDR3 DNA sequence: TGTGCCAGTAGAGTGGGGGGGCCTTCCTACAATGAGCAGTTCTTC. Its translation: CASRVGGPSYNEQFF. The rearrangement uses TRBV19 and TRBJ2-1, with a weak D call TRBD2 (7 bases). V was pared by 6 bases and J by 1 base, with 13 bases between. Germline loops: CDR1 LNHDA, CDR2 SQIVND (reference sequence). This CDR3 region has 15 residues.

The rearrangement links TRBV6-5 to TRBJ1-1; 7 nucleotides align to TRBD1. V lost 5 bases and J lost 4; bases outside the gene matches: 7. CDR3 length: 14 amino acids. Germline-derived CDR1 and CDR2 are MNHEY and SVGAGI. The CDR3 sequence: CASSHITGATEAFF. The DNA of the CDR3 is TGTGCCAGCAGTCATATCACAGGGGCCACTGAAGCTTTCTTT.

The chain carries TRBV19 and TRBJ2-3, with D possibly being TRBD2 (6 bases). The CDR3 extends over 19 amino acids. V lost 2 bases and J lost 0, with 21 bases in between. From germline, CDR1 is LNHDA and CDR2 SQIVND (reference sequence). The CDR3 DNA follows: TGTGCCAGTAGTATAAGTGGGGCCGGGAGAGGCGGAAGCACAGATACGCAGTATTTT. As protein: CASSISGAGRGGSTDTQYF.

This clone was found once. The chain employs TRBV7-8 and TRBJ2-6; D gene unclear. The germline gives CDR1 SGHVS, CDR2 FQNEAQ. CDR3 length: 18 amino acids. V was trimmed by 1 base and J by 0 bases, leaving 13 bases between them. CDR3 region: CASSLEIRTGSGANVLTF. The DNA of the CDR3 is TGTGCCAGCAGCTTAGAGATTAGGACGGGCTCTGGGGCCAACGTCCTGACTTTC.

The CDR3 bases are TGCGCCAGCAGCTTGGGGAGCTCCTATAATTCACCCCTCCACTTT. Amino acid sequence: CASSLGSSYNSPLHF. The chain has TRBV5-1 and TRBJ1-6, with no clear D. Germline CDR1 SGHRS, CDR2 YFSETQ. V was pared by 0 bases and J by 0 bases, with 4 bases between. The CDR3 consists of 15 residues.

V and J are TRBV27 and TRBJ1-1; no clear D gene. The CDR3 runs to 13 residues. The germline V gene has CDR1 MNHEY and CDR2 SMNVEV (reference sequence). Deletions cut 6 bases from V and 1 base from J, with 9 bases between. CDR3 bases: TGTGCCAGCAGGAACCGGGGGAACACTGAAGCTTTCTTT. It translates to CASRNRGNTEAFF.

The V gene is TRBV2, the J gene TRBJ2-1; 9 nucleotides agree with TRBD1. CDR1 is SNHLY, CDR2 FYNNEI, per germline. V trimming: 7 bases; J trimming: 14 bases; junction bases outside the gene matches: 9. This CDR3 has 12 residues. CDR3 in amino acids: CASNNGQGRKFF. The CDR3 region has the DNA TGTGCCAGCAACAACGGACAGGGGAGAAAGTTCTTC. The full variable domain, completed using reference TRBV2 and TRBJ2-1, is EPEVTQTPSHQVTQMGQEVILRCVPISNHLYFYWYRQILGQKVEFLVSFYNNEISEKSEIFDDQFSVERPDGSNFTLKIRSTKLEDSAMYFCASNNGQGRKFFGPGTRLTVL.

This clone was observed a few times. The V call is TRBV7-9, the J call TRBJ1-1; D possibly corresponds to TRBD1 (5 bases). CDR3 length: 16 residues. With 1 base removed from V and 9 bases from J, the gap between germline ends came to 21 bases. CDR1 is SEHNR, CDR2 FQNEAQ, per germline (reference sequence). This chain's CDR3 is CASSLVSGRNTLKAFF. In nucleotides, the CDR3 is TGTGCCAGCAGCTTAGTGTCGGGACGCAACACACTGAAAGCTTTCTTT. The whole variable domain, remainder taken from reference TRBV7-9 and TRBJ1-1, is DTGVSQNPRHKITKRGQNVTFRCDPISEHNRLYWYRQTLGQGPEFLTYFQNEAQLEKSRLLSDRFSAERPKGSFSTLEIQRTEQGDSAMYLCASSLVSGRNTLKAFFGQGTRLTVV.

The chain has TRBV5-5 and TRBJ1-1; 7 bases fit TRBD1. V shed 2 bases, J shed 0 bases, and the junction held 7 bases outside the gene matches. The CDR3 is made up of 16 amino acids. Germline assignment: CDR1 SGHKS and CDR2 YYEKEE (reference sequence). The CDR3 DNA follows: TGTGCCAGCAGCTTTCGACCAGGGGGAATGAACACTGAAGCTTTCTTT. Protein sequence: CASSFRPGGMNTEAFF.

This chain joins TRBV5-1 and TRBJ2-5; 15 nucleotides match TRBD2. This CDR3 is 17 amino acids long. J lost 5 bases, V lost 4 bases, and 9 bases had no gene match. Germline assignment: CDR1 SGHRS and CDR2 YFSETQ. In nucleotides, the CDR3 is TGCGCCAGCAGCCCCTTTGGACTAGCGGGGGGGCCGGAGACCCAGTACTTC. Encoded protein: CASSPFGLAGGPETQYF.

This rearrangement joins TRBV7-8 to TRBJ2-1; TRBD2 matches at 8 bases. Germline lookup yields CDR1 SGHVS and CDR2 FQNEAQ. The trim removed 4 bases at V and 5 bases at J, leaving 10 bases unmatched. The CDR3 consists of 16 residues. CDR3 in amino acids: CASSSGRGGRDNEQFF. As DNA, the CDR3 is TGTGCCAGCAGCTCAGGACGGGGGGGCCGGGACAATGAGCAGTTCTTC.

The chain recombines TRBV5-1 with TRBJ1-3, with TRBD1 identical over 8 bases. The length of the CDR3 is 14 residues. Germline-derived CDR1 and CDR2 are SGHRS and YFSETQ. V lost 3 bases and J lost 4; bases outside the gene matches: 3. CDR3: CASSSRDRGNTIYF. For the CDR3, the DNA is TGCGCCAGCAGCTCGCGGGACAGGGGAAACACCATATATTTT. Variable domain in full (rest from reference TRBV5-1 and TRBJ1-3): KAGVTQTPRYLIKTRGQQVTLSCSPISGHRSVSWYQQTPGQGLQFLFEYFSETQRNKGNFPGRFSGRQFSNSRSEMNVSTLELGDSALYLCASSSRDRGNTIYFGEGSWLTVV.

The chain recombines TRBV4-1 with TRBJ1-6, with D possibly being TRBD1 (6 bases). Trimming took off 0 bases at V and 4 bases at J, with 13 bases between the two ends. The CDR3 runs 17 residues. The germline CDR1 and CDR2 sequences are MGHRA and YSYEKL. The CDR3 DNA reads TGCGCCAGCAGCCAAGATCTCACAGGGAGGTATAATTCACCCCTCCACTTT. Protein sequence: CASSQDLTGRYNSPLHF.

This chain links TRBV5-1 with TRBJ2-2; 7 nucleotides match TRBD1. Germline-derived CDR1 and CDR2 are SGHRS and YFSETQ. This CDR3 is built from 14 residues. Germline trimming cut 5 bases from V and 0 bases from J; bases unmatched to any gene: 1. This CDR3 reads CASSTGANTGELFF. Here the CDR3 DNA reads TGCGCCAGCAGTACAGGGGCGAACACCGGGGAGCTGTTTTTT.

The genes are TRBV18 and TRBJ2-2; 13 bases align to TRBD2. Germline CDR1 reads KGHSH; CDR2 reads LQKENI. The CDR3 extends over 17 amino acids. V was clipped by 2 bases and J by 5 bases; unmatched bases: 5. The DNA for the CDR3 is TGTGCCAGCTCACCAACTAGCGGGAGGGCCTTGACCGGGGAGCTGTTTTTT. This sequence encodes CASSPTSGRALTGELFF. Complete variable domain (other parts from reference TRBV18 and TRBJ2-2): NAGVMQNPRHLVRRRGQEARLRCSPMKGHSHVYWYRQLPEEGLKFMVYLQKENIIDESGMPKERFSAEFPKEGPSILRIQQVVRGDSAAYFCASSPTSGRALTGELFFGEGSRLTVL.

The chain's CDR3 is CASSYPNGGEFF. The CDR3 DNA sequence: TGTGCCAGCAGTTACCCGAATGGGGGGGAGTTCTTC. The chain is built from TRBV6-5 and TRBJ2-1, with 7 nucleotides matching TRBD2. Germline V gene sequence: CDR1 MNHEY, CDR2 SVGAGI. This CDR3 contains 12 residues. V shed 2 bases, J shed 14 bases, and the junction held 6 bases outside the gene matches.